Below, 25 T cell receptor beta chains from the same sample are listed, as sequenced in a study of post-analysis software for immune sequencing data. Notes on the study in general: Several TRBV segments occurring more often in patients than controls included TRBV5-6, TRBV5-1 and TRBV20-1.

These receptors lack a known antigen. Researchers reported that TCR beta cDNA libraries carried unique molecular identifiers. TCRdb re-derived calls from the PCR reads in MiXCR, one entry per CDR3 protein. Altogether 450,000 to 650,000 distinct CDR3 sequences are present, roughly 40% being singletons, with the ten largest covering under 2%. The source material was blood. All receptors derive from a girl aged 10 to 17 with multiple sclerosis.

In the case of this clonotype: One junction end disagrees with the germline gene, perhaps due to a read error. The chain is built from TRBV27 and TRBJ2-1; 10 bases match TRBD2. The CDR3 runs to 13 residues. The germline V gene encodes CDR1 MNHEY and CDR2 SMNVEV (reference sequence). The CDR3, as DNA: TGTGCCAGCAGGGGGCTAGCGGGAGCTGAGGAGTTCTTC. Its protein is CASRGLAGAEEFF.

The chain links TRBV12-3 or TRBV12-4 to TRBJ1-2; D unresolved. With 1 base removed from V and 8 bases from J, the gap between germline ends came to 11 bases. This CDR3 region has 13 residues. CDR3 residues: CASSLGRYKGYTF. CDR3 DNA: TGTGCCAGCAGTTTAGGCAGGTATAAAGGCTACACCTTC.

This sequence joins TRBV28 and TRBJ2-7; D remains ambiguous. CDR1 is MDHEN, CDR2 SYDVKM, per germline. The CDR3 covers 14 residues. The V gene lost 6 bases and the J gene lost 3 bases, with 15 bases spanning the gap. The CDR3 nucleotides are TGTGCCAGCAGGCGAATGGGCCCCAGCTACGAGCAGTACTTC. Translation: CASRRMGPSYEQYF.

The chain employs TRBV28 and TRBJ2-7; tentatively, D is TRBD1 (5 bases). This CDR3 has 14 residues. Germline V gene lookup returns CDR1 MDHEN and CDR2 SYDVKM. The ends were cut back, 6 bases at V and 2 bases at J, with 14 bases in the middle. In nucleotides, the CDR3 is TGTGCCAGCAGCTTAGGGGTCTCAACCTACGAGCAGTACTTC. Translation: CASSLGVSTYEQYF.

For this clonotype: A clone one base away is much larger, so this may be a read error. This chain connects TRBV6-4 to TRBJ2-1; 10 bases agree with TRBD2. The CDR3 is made up of 14 amino acids. Germline V gene sequence: CDR1 MRHNA, CDR2 SNTAGT. CDR3 loop: CASNDLAGGNEQFF. The DNA of the CDR3 is TGTGCCAGCAATGACTTAGCGGGAGGCAATGAGCAGTTCTTC.

This chain uses TRBV7-8 with TRBJ2-7; tentatively, D is TRBD2 (5 bases). Germline V gene sequence: CDR1 SGHVS, CDR2 FQNEAQ. Trimming removed 2 bases from V and 3 bases from J, with 11 bases in between. This CDR3 spans 14 amino acids. The CDR3: CASSLNGMNYEQYF. The CDR3 bases are TGTGCCAGCAGCTTAAACGGGATGAACTACGAGCAGTACTTC.

CDR3 residues: CASSLNVGNYGYTF. CDR3 DNA: TGTGCCAGCAGCTTAAACGTGGGCAACTATGGCTACACCTTC. The chain couples TRBV7-9 to TRBJ1-2; no clear D. Trimming left V 2 bases short and J 2 bases short, with 9 bases between. Germline CDR1 reads SEHNR; CDR2 reads FQNEAQ (reference sequence). The CDR3 spans 14 residues.

This clonotype was recorded at least ten times. The J gene is TRBJ1-2, the V gene TRBV7-9; D unclear. The V gene's germline CDR1 is SEHNR and CDR2 FQNEAQ (reference sequence). This CDR3 has 17 amino acids. Trimming pared 7 bases from V and 0 bases from J, leaving 21 bases between. The CDR3 DNA reads as TGTGCCAGCACCTTCTCAGAAGGCTATACTTCTAACTATGGCTACACCTTC. It specifies CASTFSEGYTSNYGYTF.

The rearrangement joins TRBV7-9 to TRBJ1-2; TRBD1 is a possible D gene (5 bases). The germline gives CDR1 SEHNR, CDR2 FQNEAQ (reference sequence). V lost 5 bases and J lost 0, with 10 bases in between. The CDR3 runs to 14 residues. CDR3 bases: TGTGCCAGCAGCAAGTCGACAGCTAACTATGGCTACACCTTC. This encodes CASSKSTANYGYTF.

The CDR3 nucleotides read TGTGCCATCAGTGATGGAAGCGGGAGATCCCACGAGCAGTACTTC. This codes for CAISDGSGRSHEQYF. The chain links TRBV10-3 to TRBJ2-7, with 8 bases aligning to TRBD2. V dropped 3 bases and J dropped 5; count of bases not matched to a gene: 9. Germline CDR1 ENHRY, CDR2 SYGVKD. This CDR3 is built from 15 residues.

The J gene is TRBJ2-5, the V gene TRBV2; TRBD1 matches 11 bases. TRBJ2-7 explains the end of the DNA better; the J call may be wrong. CDR3 size: 14 residues. Germline loops: CDR1 SNHLY, CDR2 FYNNEI. Here the CDR3 reads CASMEDRGRNEQYF. The CDR3 region has the DNA TGTGCCAGCATGGAGGACAGGGGGCGAAACGAGCAGTACTTC.

The rearrangement uses TRBV4-1 and TRBJ2-3, with D perhaps TRBD2 (5 bases). CDR1 is MGHRA, CDR2 YSYEKL, per germline. This CDR3 comprises 15 residues. Trimming stripped 4 bases from V and 6 bases from J, with 17 bases between. Here the CDR3 reads CASSRPPGGVDTQYF. The CDR3, as DNA: TGCGCCAGCAGCCGGCCCCCCGGAGGAGTGGATACGCAGTATTTT.

This clonotype was recorded a few times. V is TRBV7-9 and J is TRBJ1-6; D perhaps matches TRBD1 (5 bases). Germline V gene lookup returns CDR1 SEHNR and CDR2 FQNEAQ (reference sequence). Trimming cost V 5 bases and J 3 bases, with 8 bases left between them. The CDR3 sequence is 14 residues long. CDR3 amino acids: CASSGDSYNSPLHF. The CDR3 nucleotides read TGTGCCAGCAGCGGAGACAGCTATAATTCACCCCTCCACTTT.

This chain links TRBV20-1 with TRBJ2-5; tentative D call: TRBD2 (5 bases). V gave up 0 bases and J gave up 9 bases, with 8 bases separating them. Germline V lookup: CDR1 DFQATT, CDR2 SNEGSKA (reference sequence). The CDR3 is 11 residues long. Written as DNA, the CDR3 is TGCAGTGCTAGAGATATCGGGGCCCAGTACTTC. It is translated as CSARDIGAQYF.

V and J are TRBV6-6 and TRBJ1-2; D unclear. CDR3 length: 11 residues. The V and J ends lost 8 bases and 4 bases respectively, with 8 bases between them. Per the germline V gene, CDR1 is MNHNY and CDR2 is SVGAGI (reference sequence). The CDR3 DNA reads TGTGCCAGCGACTCAGGCTATGGCTACACCTTC. Its protein is CASDSGYGYTF.

This clonotype was detected ten times or more. The V and J genes are TRBV7-9 and TRBJ2-1; D call uncertain. CDR3 length: 13 residues. The V and J ends lost 1 base and 4 bases respectively, with 5 bases between them. CDR1 and CDR2 (germline): SEHNR, FQNEAQ (reference sequence). The CDR3 spells CASSLGRYNEQFF. In DNA form, the CDR3 reads TGTGCCAGCAGCTTAGGCAGGTACAATGAGCAGTTCTTC.

This clonotype was counted at least ten times. The chain has TRBV5-5 and TRBJ2-7; 7 bases map to TRBD1. This CDR3 region has 14 residues. The V and J ends lost 4 bases and 0 bases, in that order; junction bases with no gene match: 4. Germline V gene lookup returns CDR1 SGHKS and CDR2 YYEKEE (reference sequence). The CDR3 DNA follows: TGTGCCAGCAGCCAAGGGACAGCCTCCTACGAGCAGTACTTC. Its protein is CASSQGTASYEQYF. The complete variable domain, with remaining parts taken from reference TRBV5-5 and TRBJ2-7, reads DAGVTQSPTHLIKTRGQQVTLRCSPISGHKSVSWYQQVLGQGPQFIFQYYEKEERGRGNFPDRFSARQFPNYSSELNVNALLLGDSALYLCASSQGTASYEQYFGPGTRLTVT.

This clonotype turned up a few times. The chain uses TRBV20-1 and TRBJ2-5; D possibly uses TRBD1 or TRBD2 (6 bases each). Trimming pared 6 bases from V and 5 bases from J, leaving 16 bases between. This CDR3 has 13 residues. Germline CDR1 is DFQATT and CDR2 is SNEGSKA (reference sequence). The CDR3 sequence: CSASPTGGETQYF. The DNA of the CDR3 is TGCAGTGCAAGCCCGACAGGAGGGGAGACCCAGTACTTC.

As DNA, the CDR3 is TGTGCCAGCAGCTTAGACAGGGCCCCTGGCTACACCTTC. Encoded protein: CASSLDRAPGYTF. V is TRBV7-2 and J is TRBJ1-2, with D possibly TRBD1 on 6 matching bases. The germline V gene has CDR1 SGHTA and CDR2 FQGNSA. CDR3 length equals 13 residues. Trimming stripped 1 base from V and 7 bases from J, with 10 bases between.

V and J are TRBV29-1 and TRBJ1-2, with D tentatively TRBD1 (5 bases). CDR1 and CDR2 (germline): SQVTM, ANQGSEA. V shed 5 bases and J shed 4 bases, with 11 bases lying between them. The CDR3 runs 12 residues. CDR3 bases: TGCAGCGTTCGGGGGGATGGCTATGGCTACACCTTC. Translated, it gives CSVRGDGYGYTF.

This clonotype was counted a few times. The chain couples TRBV7-9 to TRBJ2-7, with D hard to call. The CDR3 extends over 14 amino acids. CDR1 and CDR2 (germline): SEHNR, FQNEAQ (reference sequence). Trimming pared 3 bases from V and 5 bases from J, leaving 14 bases between. CDR3 protein: CASSFAASLNEQYF. In DNA, the CDR3 is TGTGCCAGCAGCTTTGCGGCTAGTCTCAACGAGCAGTACTTC. The whole variable domain, filled in from reference TRBV7-9 and TRBJ2-7, reads DTGVSQNPRHKITKRGQNVTFRCDPISEHNRLYWYRQTLGQGPEFLTYFQNEAQLEKSRLLSDRFSAERPKGSFSTLEIQRTEQGDSAMYLCASSFAASLNEQYFGPGTRLTVT.

The chain uses TRBV25-1 and TRBJ1-2, with 7 bases aligning to TRBD1. V lost 1 base, J lost 4 bases, and 6 bases stayed unmatched. CDR3 length: 15 amino acids. Germline CDR1 reads MGHDK; CDR2 reads SYGVNS. CDR3 sequence: CASSEWNRGRYGYTF. The DNA of the CDR3 is TGTGCCAGCAGTGAATGGAACAGGGGCCGCTATGGCTACACCTTC.

The chain has TRBV4-2 and TRBJ2-3; D is perhaps TRBD2 (5 bases). The CDR3 is made up of 17 amino acids. The V end was cut by 0 bases, the J end by 2 bases, with 15 bases between. Germline CDR1 and CDR2: LGHNA and YNFKEQ. In DNA form, the CDR3 reads TGTGCCAGCAGCCAAGATTGGCTACAGCGGACCACAGATACGCAGTATTTT. This translates into CASSQDWLQRTTDTQYF.

The chain combines TRBV12-3 or TRBV12-4 with TRBJ2-1, with D unresolved. V lost 0 bases and J 8 bases, leaving 5 bases between the germline ends. The CDR3 loop spans 12 amino acids. CDR3 DNA: TGTGCCAGCAGTTTAGCGACTTATGAGCAGTTCTTC. Its protein is CASSLATYEQFF.

V usage is TRBV10-3 and J usage is TRBJ2-1; D is possibly TRBD2 (6 bases). The CDR3 has 11 amino acids. V lost 6 bases and J 6 bases, leaving 6 bases between the germline ends. Looked up from germline, CDR1 is ENHRY and CDR2 is SYGVKD. CDR3 coding DNA: TGTGCCATCAGGGGGGGCAATGAGCAGTTCTTC. Its protein is CAIRGGNEQFF.